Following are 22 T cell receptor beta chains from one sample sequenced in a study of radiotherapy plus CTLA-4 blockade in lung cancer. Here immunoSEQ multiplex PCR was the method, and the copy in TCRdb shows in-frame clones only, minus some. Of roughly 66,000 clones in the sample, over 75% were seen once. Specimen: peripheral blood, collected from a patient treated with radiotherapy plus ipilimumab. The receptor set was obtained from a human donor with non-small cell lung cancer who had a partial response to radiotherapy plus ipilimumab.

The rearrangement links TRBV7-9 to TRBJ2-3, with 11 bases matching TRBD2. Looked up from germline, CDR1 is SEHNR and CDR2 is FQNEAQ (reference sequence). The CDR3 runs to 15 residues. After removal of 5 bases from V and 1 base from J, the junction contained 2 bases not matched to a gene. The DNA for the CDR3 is TGTGCCAGCAGCGGGGGACTAGCGGGCACAGATACGCAGTATTTT. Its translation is CASSGGLAGTDTQYF.

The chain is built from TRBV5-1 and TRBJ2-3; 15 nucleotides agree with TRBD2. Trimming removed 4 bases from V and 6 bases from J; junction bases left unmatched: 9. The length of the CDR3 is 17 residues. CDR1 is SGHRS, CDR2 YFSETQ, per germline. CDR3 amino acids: CASSTGLAGGNWDTQYF. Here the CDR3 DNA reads TGCGCCAGCAGCACAGGACTAGCGGGAGGGAATTGGGATACGCAGTATTTT.

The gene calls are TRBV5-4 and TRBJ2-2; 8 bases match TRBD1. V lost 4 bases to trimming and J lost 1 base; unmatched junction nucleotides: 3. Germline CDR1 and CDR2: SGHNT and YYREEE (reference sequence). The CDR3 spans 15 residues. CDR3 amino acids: CASSLGTGNTGELFF. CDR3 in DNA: TGTGCCAGCAGCCTTGGGACAGGGAACACCGGGGAGCTGTTTTTT.

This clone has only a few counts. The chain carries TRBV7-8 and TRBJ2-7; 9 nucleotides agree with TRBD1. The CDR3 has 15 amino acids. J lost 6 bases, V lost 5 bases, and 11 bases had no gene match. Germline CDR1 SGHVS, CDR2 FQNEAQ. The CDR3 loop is CASSARSRTGAEQYF. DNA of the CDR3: TGTGCCAGCAGCGCTCGGTCGAGGACAGGGGCCGAGCAGTACTTC.

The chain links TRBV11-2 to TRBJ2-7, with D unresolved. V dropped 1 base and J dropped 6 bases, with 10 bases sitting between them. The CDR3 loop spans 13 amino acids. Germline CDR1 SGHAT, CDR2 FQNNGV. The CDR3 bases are TGTGCCAGCAGCTTAGGTGCCACAGTCGAGCAGTACTTC. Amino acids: CASSLGATVEQYF.

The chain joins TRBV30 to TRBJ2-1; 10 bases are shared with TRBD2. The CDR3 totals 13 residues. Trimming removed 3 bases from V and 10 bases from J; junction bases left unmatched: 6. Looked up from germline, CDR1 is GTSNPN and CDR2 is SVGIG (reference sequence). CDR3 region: CAWRETSGPEQFF. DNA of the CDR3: TGTGCCTGGAGGGAGACTAGCGGGCCCGAGCAGTTCTTC.

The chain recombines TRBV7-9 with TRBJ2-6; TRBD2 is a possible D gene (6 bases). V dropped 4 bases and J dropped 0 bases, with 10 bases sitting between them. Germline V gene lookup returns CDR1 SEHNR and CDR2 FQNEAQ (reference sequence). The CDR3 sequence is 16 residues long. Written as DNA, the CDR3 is TGTGCCAGCAGCTCGAGGGGAGGCTCTGGGGCCAACGTCCTGACTTTC. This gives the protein CASSSRGGSGANVLTF.

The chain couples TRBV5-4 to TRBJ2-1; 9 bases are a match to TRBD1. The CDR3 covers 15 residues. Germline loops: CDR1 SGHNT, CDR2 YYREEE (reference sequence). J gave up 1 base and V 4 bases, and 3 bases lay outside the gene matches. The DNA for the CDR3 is TGTGCCAGCAGCCCGGGACAGGGATCCTACAATGAGCAGTTCTTC. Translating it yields CASSPGQGSYNEQFF.

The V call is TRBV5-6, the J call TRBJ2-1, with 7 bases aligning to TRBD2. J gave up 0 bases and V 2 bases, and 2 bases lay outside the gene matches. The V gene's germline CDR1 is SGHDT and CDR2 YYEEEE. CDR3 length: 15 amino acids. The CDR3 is CASSLGDYSYNEQFF. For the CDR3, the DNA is TGTGCCAGCAGCTTAGGGGACTACTCCTACAATGAGCAGTTCTTC.

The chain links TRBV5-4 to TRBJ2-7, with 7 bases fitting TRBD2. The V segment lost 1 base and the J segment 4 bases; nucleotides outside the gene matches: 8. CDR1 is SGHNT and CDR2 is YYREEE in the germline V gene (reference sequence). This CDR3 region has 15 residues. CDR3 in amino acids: CASSLSPGGLYEQYF. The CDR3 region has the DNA TGTGCCAGCAGCTTGTCTCCGGGAGGATTATACGAGCAGTACTTC.

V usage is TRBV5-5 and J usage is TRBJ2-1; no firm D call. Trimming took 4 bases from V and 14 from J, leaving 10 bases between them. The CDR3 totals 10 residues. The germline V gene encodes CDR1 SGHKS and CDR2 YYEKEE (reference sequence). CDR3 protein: CASSGPKKFF. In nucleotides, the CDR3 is TGTGCCAGCAGCGGGCCGAAAAAGTTCTTC. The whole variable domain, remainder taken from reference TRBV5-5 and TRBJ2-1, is DAGVTQSPTHLIKTRGQQVTLRCSPISGHKSVSWYQQVLGQGPQFIFQYYEKEERGRGNFPDRFSARQFPNYSSELNVNALLLGDSALYLCASSGPKKFFGPGTRLTVL.

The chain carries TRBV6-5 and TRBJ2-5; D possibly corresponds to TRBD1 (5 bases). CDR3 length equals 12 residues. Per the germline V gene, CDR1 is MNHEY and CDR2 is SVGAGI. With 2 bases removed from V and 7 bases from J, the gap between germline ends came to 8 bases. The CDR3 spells CASSYRQGTQYF. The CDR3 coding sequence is TGTGCCAGCAGTTACCGGCAGGGGACCCAGTACTTC.

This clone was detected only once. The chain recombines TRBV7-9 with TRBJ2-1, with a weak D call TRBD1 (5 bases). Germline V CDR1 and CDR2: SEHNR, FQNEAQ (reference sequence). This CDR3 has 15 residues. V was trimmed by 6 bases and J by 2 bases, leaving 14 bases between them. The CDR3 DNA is TGTGCCAGCAGATCAACAGGCCTAGCCTACAATGAGCAGTTCTTC. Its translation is CASRSTGLAYNEQFF.

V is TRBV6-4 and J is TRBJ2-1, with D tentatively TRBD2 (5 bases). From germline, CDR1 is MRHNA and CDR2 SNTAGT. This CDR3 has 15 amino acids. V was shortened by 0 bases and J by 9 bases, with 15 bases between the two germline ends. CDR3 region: CASSDSKEARGEQFF. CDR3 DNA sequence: TGTGCCAGCAGTGACTCTAAGGAGGCTAGAGGTGAGCAGTTCTTC.

CDR3 sequence: CASSPRQGEVYEQYF. CDR3 DNA sequence: TGTGCCAGCAGCCCCCGACAGGGGGAGGTCTACGAGCAGTACTTC. The chain employs TRBV9 and TRBJ2-7; TRBD1 matches 9 bases. Germline CDR1 is SGDLS and CDR2 is YYNGEE. This CDR3 spans 15 amino acids. The V segment lost 4 bases and the J segment 3 bases; nucleotides outside the gene matches: 8.

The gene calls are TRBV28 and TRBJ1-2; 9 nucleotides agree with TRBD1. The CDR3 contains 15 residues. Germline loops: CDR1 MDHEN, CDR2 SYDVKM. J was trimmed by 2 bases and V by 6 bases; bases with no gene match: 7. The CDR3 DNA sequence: TGTGCCAGCAGGTCCGAGGGACAGGGCAACTATGGCTACACCTTC. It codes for CASRSEGQGNYGYTF.

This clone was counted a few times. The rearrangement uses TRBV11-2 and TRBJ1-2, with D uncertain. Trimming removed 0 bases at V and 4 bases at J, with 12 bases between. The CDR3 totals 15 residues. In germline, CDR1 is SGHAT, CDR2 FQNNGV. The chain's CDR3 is CASSLDQGGFYGYTF. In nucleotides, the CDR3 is TGTGCCAGCAGCTTAGATCAAGGAGGGTTCTATGGCTACACCTTC.

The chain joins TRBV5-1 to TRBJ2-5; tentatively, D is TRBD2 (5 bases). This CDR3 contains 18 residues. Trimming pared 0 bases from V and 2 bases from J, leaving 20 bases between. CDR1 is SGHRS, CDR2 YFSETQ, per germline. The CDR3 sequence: CASSLAWLAEAYQETQYF. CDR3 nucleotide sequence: TGCGCCAGCAGCTTGGCCTGGTTGGCGGAGGCATATCAAGAGACCCAGTACTTC.

The CDR3 DNA follows: TGTGCCAGCAGCCTGGGACTAGCGGGAGGTATGGAGACCCAGTACTTC. Translation: CASSLGLAGGMETQYF. This chain connects TRBV5-8 to TRBJ2-5; 15 bases align to TRBD2. V shed 4 bases, J shed 5 bases, and the junction held 6 bases outside the gene matches. In germline, CDR1 is SGHTS, CDR2 YDEGEE. This CDR3 has 16 residues.

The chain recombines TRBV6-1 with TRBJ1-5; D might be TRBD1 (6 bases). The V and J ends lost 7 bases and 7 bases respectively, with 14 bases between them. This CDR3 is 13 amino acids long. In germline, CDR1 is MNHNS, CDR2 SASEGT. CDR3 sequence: CASMMGAGQPQHF. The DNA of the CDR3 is TGTGCCAGCATGATGGGGGCAGGGCAGCCCCAGCATTTT.

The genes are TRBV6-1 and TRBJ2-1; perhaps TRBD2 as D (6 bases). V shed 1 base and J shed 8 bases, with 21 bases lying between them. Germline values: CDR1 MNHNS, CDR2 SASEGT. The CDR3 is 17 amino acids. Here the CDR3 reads CASSEGDGGYSYDEQFF. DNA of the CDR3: TGTGCCAGCAGTGAAGGGGACGGGGGATATTCCTATGATGAGCAGTTCTTC.

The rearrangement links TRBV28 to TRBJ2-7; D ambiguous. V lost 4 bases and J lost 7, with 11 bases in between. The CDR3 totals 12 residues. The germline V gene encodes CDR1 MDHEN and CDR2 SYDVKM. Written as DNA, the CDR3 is TGTGCCAGCAGTTACCCGCCCGGGGAGCAGTACTTC. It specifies CASSYPPGEQYF.